The 23 T cell receptor beta chains below were found in one sample sequenced in a study of blood T cell repertoires in COVID-19. Measured with immunoSEQ multiplex PCR; TCRdb has only the in-frame clones, and not every one. The sample holds 250,000 or so clones; around three quarters are singletons and the top ten take 3.3%. Sample: peripheral blood. The receptors originated from a woman of 80 years or more with acute or convalescent COVID-19.

This clone was detected once. This chain joins TRBV5-4 and TRBJ2-3; 10 bases are shared with TRBD2. The germline V gene encodes CDR1 SGHNT and CDR2 YYREEE (reference sequence). The trim removed 1 base at V and 1 base at J, leaving 6 bases unmatched. The CDR3 is 17 amino acids. The CDR3 DNA is TGTGCCAGCAGCTTGTCGTCCGGGACTAGCGGCACAGATACGCAGTATTTT. It yields the protein CASSLSSGTSGTDTQYF.

The chain carries TRBV27 and TRBJ2-1, with D perhaps matching TRBD2 (5 bases). Per the germline V gene, CDR1 is MNHEY and CDR2 is SMNVEV (reference sequence). The CDR3 is 16 residues long. V was pared by 6 bases and J by 0 bases, with 15 bases between. Here the CDR3 reads CASSKRLSGSYNEQFF. The CDR3 DNA follows: TGTGCCAGCAGCAAACGACTATCTGGCTCCTACAATGAGCAGTTCTTC.

The table lists this clone with a few counts. The V call is TRBV3-1 (or the pseudogene TRBV3-2), the J call TRBJ2-7, with 9 bases fitting TRBD1. CDR3 size: 14 residues. Germline V gene sequence: CDR1 LGHDT, CDR2 YNNKEL (reference sequence). The ends lost 3 bases at V and 2 bases at J; junction bases unmatched: 2. Here the CDR3 DNA reads TGTGCCAGCAGCCAGGGGACAGGGACCTACGAGCAGTACTTC. Translating it yields CASSQGTGTYEQYF.

The V and J genes are TRBV30 and TRBJ1-3; D unclear. Trimming removed 3 bases from V and 0 bases from J, with 6 bases in between. Per the germline V gene, CDR1 is GTSNPN and CDR2 is SVGIG (reference sequence). CDR3 length: 13 residues. The CDR3 nucleotides are TGTGCCTGGAGACGGGGCTCTGGAAACACCATATATTTT. Its translation is CAWRRGSGNTIYF.

The chain combines TRBV6-1 with TRBJ2-7; TRBD1 matches at 11 bases. This CDR3 has 14 amino acids. Germline values: CDR1 MNHNS, CDR2 SASEGT. V shed 6 bases and J 3 bases; nucleotides not matched to a gene: 4. CDR3 sequence reads: CASRGQGALYEQYF. Written as DNA, the CDR3 is TGTGCCAGCAGAGGACAGGGGGCTCTCTACGAGCAGTACTTC.

In DNA form, the CDR3 reads TGTGCCAGCAGCTTAGCGGGAGGAAATGAGCAGTTCTTC. Its translation: CASSLAGGNEQFF. The chain recombines TRBV7-9 with TRBJ2-1, with D possibly being TRBD2 (6 bases). CDR3 length: 13 residues. Trimming cost V 0 bases and J 7 bases, with 7 bases left between them. CDR1 is SEHNR, CDR2 FQNEAQ, per germline (reference sequence).

The V and J genes are TRBV27 and TRBJ1-6, with 8 bases that match TRBD1. CDR1 and CDR2 (germline): MNHEY, SMNVEV (reference sequence). The CDR3 totals 14 residues. Trimming at V came to 3 bases and at J to 10 bases, leaving 5 bases not matched to a gene. CDR3 DNA: TGTGCCAGCAGTTTCGGACAGGGAGGATCACCCCTCCACTTT. Encoded protein: CASSFGQGGSPLHF.

The gene calls are TRBV6-5 and TRBJ1-1; 7 bases map to TRBD1. The CDR3 runs to 14 residues. CDR1 and CDR2 from the germline V gene are MNHEY and SVGAGI. Trimming at V came to 0 bases and at J to 5 bases, leaving 3 bases not matched to a gene. CDR3 protein: CASSYSAGGTEAFF. The CDR3 DNA follows: TGTGCCAGCAGTTACTCGGCAGGGGGTACTGAAGCTTTCTTT.

The chain employs TRBV19 and TRBJ1-1, with D perhaps matching TRBD1 (6 bases). The CDR3 runs 13 residues. Looked up from germline, CDR1 is LNHDA and CDR2 is SQIVND (reference sequence). V lost 3 bases, J lost 2 bases, and 7 bases lay in between. CDR3 sequence (DNA): TGTGCCAGTAGTATGGGGGCAAACACTGAAGCTTTCTTT. This gives the protein CASSMGANTEAFF.

The chain uses TRBV4-1 and TRBJ1-4; 9 nucleotides align to TRBD1. V was pared by 1 base and J by 2 bases, with 2 bases of the junction left unmatched. The CDR3 runs to 16 residues. Germline V gene data show CDR1 as MGHRA and CDR2 as YSYEKL. CDR3 bases: TGCGCCAGCAGCCAAGGGACAGGGGTGACTAATGAAAAACTGTTTTTT. This gives the protein CASSQGTGVTNEKLFF.

V is TRBV4-3 and J is TRBJ2-7; TRBD1 matches 7 bases. Germline values: CDR1 LGHNA, CDR2 YSLEER. CDR3 size: 15 residues. V shed 4 bases, J shed 2 bases, and the junction held 8 bases outside the gene matches. CDR3 amino acids: CASSPQPGTAYEQYF. For the CDR3, the DNA is TGCGCCAGCAGCCCACAGCCGGGGACAGCCTACGAGCAGTACTTC.

This clone showed up just once. The V gene is TRBV6-5, the J gene TRBJ1-5; perhaps TRBD1 as D (5 bases). The V end was cut by 3 bases, the J end by 5 bases, with 14 bases between. Looked up from germline, CDR1 is MNHEY and CDR2 is SVGAGI. The CDR3 loop spans 15 amino acids. The DNA of the CDR3 is TGTGCCAGCAGTTATCGGGGGGGTTCCCATCAGCCCCAGCATTTT. It codes for CASSYRGGSHQPQHF.

This chain connects TRBV7-9 to TRBJ1-6; D remains ambiguous. The CDR3 consists of 15 residues. Trimming pared 1 base from V and 7 bases from J, leaving 11 bases between. Germline V gene sequence: CDR1 SEHNR, CDR2 FQNEAQ (reference sequence). CDR3 coding DNA: TGTGCCAGCAGCTTAGGGAGAAGTAAGAATTCACCCCTCCACTTT. Protein: CASSLGRSKNSPLHF.

There are many counts of this clone. The chain links TRBV7-3 to TRBJ1-6; D gene unclear. V lost 5 bases to trimming and J lost 5 bases, with 7 bases between them. This CDR3 comprises 13 residues. Germline CDR1 and CDR2: SGHTA and FQGTGA. CDR3 nucleotide sequence: TGTGCCAGCAGCCCGTCTGATAATTCACCCCTCCACTTT. Protein: CASSPSDNSPLHF. The entire variable domain, with the rest obtained from reference TRBV7-3 and TRBJ1-6, is as follows: GAGVSQTPSNKVTEKGKYVELRCDPISGHTALYWYRQSLGQGPEFLIYFQGTGAADDSGLPNDRFFAVRPEGSVSTLKIQRTERGDSAVYLCASSPSDNSPLHFGNGTRLTVT.

The chain carries TRBV6-6 and TRBJ1-2; unclear D gene. The CDR3 sequence is 15 residues long. CDR1 and CDR2 (germline): MNHNY, SVGAGI (reference sequence). The V and J ends lost 0 bases and 7 bases respectively, with 15 bases between them. The CDR3 protein is CASSYSLRVAGGYTF. CDR3 DNA sequence: TGTGCCAGCAGTTACTCTCTAAGGGTAGCGGGTGGCTACACCTTC.

The J gene is TRBJ2-7, the V gene TRBV19; 9 bases are a match to TRBD2. V lost 3 bases to trimming and J lost 0 bases; unmatched junction nucleotides: 9. CDR3 length: 17 residues. CDR1 is LNHDA and CDR2 is SQIVND in the germline V gene (reference sequence). The CDR3 spells CASSIGGAGGSSYEQYF. In nucleotides, the CDR3 is TGTGCCAGTAGTATTGGGGGTGCGGGGGGGAGCTCCTACGAGCAGTACTTC.

The DNA for the CDR3 is TGTGCCAGCAGTTCGACCAAGGGGGCAGGTGAAAAACTGTTTTTT. It yields the protein CASSSTKGAGEKLFF. The V gene is TRBV6-6, the J gene TRBJ1-4; 7 nucleotides line up with TRBD1. The germline V gene has CDR1 MNHNY and CDR2 SVGAGI (reference sequence). Germline trimming cut 4 bases from V and 7 bases from J; bases unmatched to any gene: 9. The CDR3 consists of 15 residues.

The rearrangement uses TRBV7-9 and TRBJ2-1, with TRBD2 matching over 8 bases. The CDR3 consists of 14 residues. CDR1 and CDR2 from the germline V gene are SEHNR and FQNEAQ (reference sequence). V lost 5 bases to trimming and J lost 8 bases; unmatched junction nucleotides: 8. CDR3 sequence reads: CASSPSGSGYEQFF. The CDR3 DNA sequence: TGTGCCAGCAGCCCAAGCGGGAGCGGCTATGAGCAGTTCTTC.

The genes are TRBV3-1 (or the pseudogene TRBV3-2) and TRBJ2-7; 11 bases fit TRBD1. The germline CDR1 and CDR2 sequences are LGHDT and YNNKEL (reference sequence). CDR3 length: 18 amino acids. V dropped 3 bases and J dropped 4; count of bases not matched to a gene: 14. The CDR3 loop reads CASSHNPGAGTGGYEQYF. CDR3 bases: TGTGCCAGCAGCCATAACCCCGGGGCCGGGACAGGGGGTTACGAGCAGTACTTC.

In its sample, this clone was seen a few times. The chain uses TRBV19 and TRBJ1-6, with a tentative D call TRBD1 (5 bases). V was shortened by 5 bases and J by 8 bases, with 19 bases between the two germline ends. Germline V gene lookup returns CDR1 LNHDA and CDR2 SQIVND (reference sequence). This CDR3 region has 16 residues. The CDR3 DNA reads TGTGCCAGTAGTCCCCGGGGGGGGACCTCTGATTCACCCCTCCACTTT. This sequence encodes CASSPRGGTSDSPLHF.

CDR3 in amino acids: CASSYMGIGIWPQHF. Here the CDR3 DNA reads TGTGCCAGCAGTTACATGGGTATCGGGATATGGCCCCAGCATTTT. This rearrangement joins TRBV6-2 or TRBV6-3 to TRBJ1-5, with D unresolved. This CDR3 is 15 amino acids long. Germline loops: CDR1 MNHEY, CDR2 SVGEGT. V gave up 2 bases and J gave up 9 bases, with 17 bases separating them.

The V call is TRBV15, the J call TRBJ2-5; D may be TRBD1 (5 bases). The CDR3 spans 17 residues. Between the trimmed V and J ends, which lost 2 bases and 4 bases, there was a span of 20 bases. The germline V gene encodes CDR1 LNHNV and CDR2 YYDKDF (reference sequence). Here the CDR3 reads CATSRLNRRGLAETQYF. The CDR3 coding sequence is TGTGCCACCAGCAGACTAAACCGAAGGGGATTAGCAGAGACCCAGTACTTC.

The genes are TRBV5-4 and TRBJ2-3; 15 bases map to TRBD2. This CDR3 region has 18 residues. The junction had 7 bases not matched to a gene; V was cut back by 5 bases and J by 0 bases. Germline values: CDR1 SGHNT, CDR2 YYREEE (reference sequence). CDR3: CASSSGLAGGFSTDTQYF. The CDR3 bases are TGTGCCAGCAGTTCCGGACTAGCGGGGGGGTTTAGCACAGATACGCAGTATTTT.